The 11 T cell receptor beta chains below all came from one sample that was sequenced in a study of vaccination and CD4 T cells after COVID-19. Treatment described: approximately nine-day PBMC culture with coronavirus spike peptide pools or control peptides (ViraFEST assay). Their cognate antigens are unknown. An Oncomine TCR Beta short-read assay was used to sequence the DNA from cultured CD4+ T cells. TCRdb independently ran MiXCR on the PCR reads; one entry per CDR3 protein. The sample contains approximately 19,000 distinct CDR3 sequences, around 58% of which appear only once. Sample: CD4+ T cells from blood, cultured in vitro. Receptors were obtained from a human donor who had recovered from COVID-19.

This chain uses TRBV30 with TRBJ1-5; D remains ambiguous. The V gene's germline CDR1 is GTSNPN and CDR2 SVGIG (reference sequence). The germline V and J ends were trimmed by 3 bases and 2 bases, with 11 bases remaining between them. The CDR3 totals 14 residues. The CDR3 coding sequence is TGTGCCTGGAGAGGCCCCGGAGGCAATCAGCCCCAGCATTTT. It specifies CAWRGPGGNQPQHF.

This clonotype was seen a handful of times. The chain recombines TRBV7-2 with TRBJ1-1; D is uncertain. Germline-derived CDR1 and CDR2 are SGHTA and FQGNSA. This CDR3 comprises 14 residues. With 2 bases removed from V and 3 bases from J, the gap between germline ends came to 10 bases. CDR3 DNA sequence: TGTGCCAGCAGCTTAACCGACGGGGACACTGAAGCTTTCTTT. Its protein product is CASSLTDGDTEAFF.

The chain joins TRBV20-1 to TRBJ1-1; D is perhaps TRBD1 (6 bases). The germline gives CDR1 DFQATT, CDR2 SNEGSKA (reference sequence). The V end lost 5 bases, the J end lost 1 base, and 8 bases lay between the germline ends. The CDR3 has 12 amino acids. CDR3 nucleotide sequence: TGCAGTGCTTTCAGGGGGAACACTGAAGCTTTCTTT. It codes for CSAFRGNTEAFF.

This chain joins TRBV30 and TRBJ1-2, with D perhaps TRBD1 (5 bases). Germline assignment: CDR1 GTSNPN and CDR2 SVGIG (reference sequence). This CDR3 spans 14 amino acids. Trimming left V 0 bases short and J 0 bases short, with 8 bases between. This CDR3 reads CAWSVIGANYGYTF. The CDR3 bases are TGTGCCTGGAGTGTTATAGGGGCTAACTATGGCTACACCTTC.

In its sample, this clonotype was seen a few times. J is TRBJ1-2 and V is TRBV7-8; 9 bases match TRBD1. The V gene end was trimmed by 2 bases and the J gene end by 7 bases; junction bases not matched to a gene: 5. The germline V gene has CDR1 SGHVS and CDR2 FQNEAQ. The length of the CDR3 is 14 residues. CDR3 nucleotides: TGTGCCAGCAGCTTAAGGGACAGGGTCTCTGGCTACACCTTC. As protein: CASSLRDRVSGYTF.

The chain recombines TRBV2 with TRBJ1-5, with D tentatively TRBD1 (6 bases). The CDR3 contains 15 residues. Trimming left V 6 bases short and J 0 bases short, with 12 bases between. CDR1 is SNHLY, CDR2 FYNNEI, per germline. CDR3 sequence: CASRATGYSNQPQHF. CDR3 DNA: TGTGCCAGCAGAGCGACAGGTTATAGCAATCAGCCCCAGCATTTT.

This clonotype was detected only a few times. The CDR3 spells CASSFLVEGAGEQFF. CDR3 DNA: TGTGCCAGCAGTTTCCTGGTGGAGGGGGCCGGGGAGCAGTTCTTC. The chain employs TRBV27 and TRBJ2-1; a possible D gene is TRBD1 (7 bases). The CDR3 contains 15 residues. V lost 3 bases, J lost 10 bases, and 19 bases lay in between. CDR1 is MNHEY, CDR2 SMNVEV, per germline (reference sequence).

The V gene is TRBV7-2, the J gene TRBJ1-5; possibly TRBD1 for D (6 bases). CDR3 length: 13 residues. Per germline, CDR1 SGHTA and CDR2 FQGNSA. Trimming took 4 bases from V and 7 from J, leaving 11 bases between them. The CDR3 region is CASSSQGRQPQHF. CDR3 sequence (DNA): TGTGCCAGCAGCTCGCAGGGGAGGCAGCCCCAGCATTTT.

This chain joins TRBV20-1 and TRBJ1-2; 9 nucleotides match TRBD1. V was clipped by 6 bases and J by 8 bases; unmatched bases: 13. CDR1 and CDR2 from the germline V gene are DFQATT and SNEGSKA (reference sequence). The length of the CDR3 is 14 residues. The CDR3 here is CSAYPPGQGFGYTF. The CDR3 nucleotides read TGCAGTGCGTATCCCCCGGGACAGGGCTTCGGCTACACCTTC.

The V and J genes are TRBV28 and TRBJ1-3; 9 positions agree with TRBD1. Trimming cost V 2 bases and J 2 bases; bases outside gene matches: 7. CDR3 size: 17 residues. CDR1 and CDR2 (germline): MDHEN, SYDVKM. CDR3 bases: TGTGCCAGCAGTTTAGGGGGACAGGGAGGGACTGGAAACACCATATATTTT. Residues: CASSLGGQGGTGNTIYF.

The rearrangement uses TRBV11-1 and TRBJ2-5; D may correspond to TRBD1 or TRBD2 (7 bases each). The CDR3 consists of 17 residues. V gave up 3 bases and J gave up 4 bases, with 21 bases separating them. CDR1 and CDR2 (germline): SGHAT, FQDESV (reference sequence). CDR3 DNA: TGTGCCAGCAGCTTCCGGGGGGTACAGGGGTCCGGAGAGACCCAGTACTTC. It codes for CASSFRGVQGSGETQYF.